These 31 T cell receptor beta chains share one sample of origin, sequenced in a study of monozygotic twins with inflammatory bowel disease. With the 5' RACE reads reprocessed, TCRdb shows one record per CDR3 protein and no DNA. The table for this sample gives roughly 170,000 distinct CDR3 sequences. Sequencing was done on a sample of blood. Receptors originate from a human donor with ulcerative colitis or Crohn's disease, or a healthy co-twin of an affected twin (not recorded which).

The chain joins TRBV12-3 or TRBV12-4 to TRBJ1-5; there is no DNA to check the TCRdb D call of TRBD1. The CDR3 sequence is 14 residues long. The CDR3 sequence is CASSRQGAKQPQHF.

This rearrangement joins TRBV29-1 to TRBJ1-1. This CDR3 comprises 12 residues. Looked up from germline, CDR1 is SQVTM and CDR2 is ANQGSEA. CDR3 residues: CSAQGGATEAFF.

The genes are TRBV10-3 and TRBJ1-5; checking the TCRdb D call of TRBD1 is not possible without DNA. CDR1 is ENHRY and CDR2 is SYGVKD in the germline V gene. The CDR3 loop spans 14 amino acids. CDR3 in amino acids: CAISVQGVDQPQHF.

J is TRBJ1-2 and V is TRBV20-1. This CDR3 has 12 residues. Germline V gene sequence: CDR1 DFQATT, CDR2 SNEGSKA (reference sequence). This CDR3 is CSARVPSSGYTF.

The CDR3 spells CASSEADPGQVAYEQYF. The V gene is TRBV2, the J gene TRBJ2-7; TCRdb reports TRBD1, a call that lacks DNA to check it against. Germline CDR1 reads SNHLY; CDR2 reads FYNNEI. This CDR3 is 17 amino acids long.

The chain employs TRBV12-3 or TRBV12-4 and TRBJ1-6; the TRBD1 assignment by TCRdb is unverifiable without DNA. The CDR3 runs 13 residues. CDR3 loop: CASNRWGGSPLHF.

The chain combines TRBV5-1 with TRBJ2-7. Germline loops: CDR1 SGHRS, CDR2 YFSETQ. The length of the CDR3 is 13 residues. This CDR3 reads CASSFGETYEQYF.

The chain joins TRBV4-1 to TRBJ2-1; the D gene TCRdb calls, TRBD2, cannot be checked with no DNA. Germline CDR1 MGHRA, CDR2 YSYEKL. This CDR3 is 17 amino acids long. CDR3 amino acids: CASSQDHLRENQDEQFF.

V is TRBV20-1 and J is TRBJ2-7; with no DNA, the TCRdb D assignment of TRBD1 cannot be verified. This CDR3 is built from 14 residues. Germline CDR1 is DFQATT and CDR2 is SNEGSKA (reference sequence). The CDR3 protein is CSAPGGTGAYEQYF.

The chain combines TRBV5-4 with TRBJ2-7; TCRdb's D gene call, TRBD1, goes unchecked for lack of DNA. This CDR3 has 14 residues. Germline loops: CDR1 SGHNT, CDR2 YYREEE (reference sequence). The chain's CDR3 is CASSPGAGTYEQYF. Combining the CDR3 with reference TRBV5-4 and TRBJ2-7 gives the whole variable domain ETGVTQSPTHLIKTRGQQVTLRCSSQSGHNTVSWYQQALGQGPQFIFQYYREEENGRGNFPPRFSGLQFPNYSSELNVNALELDDSALYLCASSPGAGTYEQYFGPGTRLTVT.

V gene TRBV3-1 combines with J gene TRBJ1-1. This CDR3 is 15 amino acids long. Germline loops: CDR1 LGHDT, CDR2 YNNKEL (reference sequence). This chain's CDR3 is CASSPQPGGGAEAFF.

V usage is TRBV20-1 and J usage is TRBJ1-6; the D gene TCRdb calls, TRBD1, cannot be checked with no DNA. The CDR3 is made up of 15 amino acids. From germline, CDR1 is DFQATT and CDR2 SNEGSKA (reference sequence). The CDR3 region is CSARERTGGNSPLHF.

The chain employs TRBV20-1 and TRBJ2-7; TCRdb's D gene call, TRBD1, goes unchecked for lack of DNA. Looked up from germline, CDR1 is DFQATT and CDR2 is SNEGSKA (reference sequence). The CDR3 contains 15 residues. The CDR3 loop reads CSAPIPGSFIYEQYF.

The chain links TRBV20-1 to TRBJ1-4. The CDR3 consists of 14 residues. Germline V gives CDR1 DFQATT, CDR2 SNEGSKA (reference sequence). CDR3 residues: CSAREGGRDEKLFF.

This chain uses TRBV6-5 with TRBJ1-6; TCRdb indicates TRBD1, and absent DNA this call remains unverified. The CDR3 totals 14 residues. Germline V gene lookup returns CDR1 MNHEY and CDR2 SVGAGI. CDR3 region: CASSYGQGNSPLHF.

V gene TRBV30 combines with J gene TRBJ2-1; the D call from TCRdb, TRBD1, cannot be confirmed without DNA. CDR1 is GTSNPN and CDR2 is SVGIG in the germline V gene (reference sequence). The CDR3 is 14 amino acids. CDR3: CAWTPGQRYNEQFF.

The V and J genes are TRBV5-6 and TRBJ1-2. CDR3 length equals 13 residues. Germline lookup yields CDR1 SGHDT and CDR2 YYEEEE. This CDR3 reads CASSLYGPNGYTF.

V and J are TRBV20-1 and TRBJ2-3. Germline V CDR1 and CDR2: DFQATT, SNEGSKA (reference sequence). This CDR3 is 14 amino acids long. CDR3 protein: CSASTKASTDTQYF.

The genes are TRBV11-2 and TRBJ1-1. Germline values: CDR1 SGHAT, CDR2 FQNNGV. This CDR3 has 15 residues. The CDR3 is CASSLLGPGHTEAFF.

The CDR3 here is CASSQEWEYQETQYF. This sequence joins TRBV3-1 and TRBJ2-5. In germline, CDR1 is LGHDT, CDR2 YNNKEL (reference sequence). The CDR3 length is 15 residues.

The chain employs TRBV6-5 and TRBJ1-5. This CDR3 contains 17 residues. Germline CDR1 and CDR2: MNHEY and SVGAGI. CDR3 residues: CASRGRLGEDSNQPQHF.

This sequence joins TRBV7-9 and TRBJ2-3; TCRdb indicates TRBD2, and absent DNA this call remains unverified. The CDR3 consists of 17 residues. Germline V gives CDR1 SEHNR, CDR2 FQNEAQ (reference sequence). CDR3 loop: CASSLGFSGGPTDTQYF.

The V and J genes are TRBV5-1 and TRBJ2-6. Germline-derived CDR1 and CDR2 are SGHRS and YFSETQ. This CDR3 contains 14 residues. The CDR3 sequence is CASTRDSGANVLTF.

The J gene is TRBJ1-2, the V gene TRBV10-2. This CDR3 has 16 amino acids. Germline V gives CDR1 WSHSY, CDR2 SAAADI. The CDR3 reads CASSTFNRAPATGYTF.

The CDR3 sequence: CSAPGPLAGVYNEQFF. V usage is TRBV20-1 and J usage is TRBJ2-1; there is no DNA to check the TCRdb D call of TRBD1. Germline V gives CDR1 DFQATT, CDR2 SNEGSKA (reference sequence). The CDR3 covers 16 residues.

CDR3 protein: CATSREGGSGRALRANEQFF. The chain links TRBV15 to TRBJ2-1; as DNA is missing, the TRBD2 call by TCRdb cannot be tested. CDR3 length equals 20 residues. Germline CDR1 and CDR2: LNHNV and YYDKDF (reference sequence).

This rearrangement joins TRBV24-1 to TRBJ2-3; TCRdb selects TRBD1, and the lack of DNA leaves this call unchecked. Germline CDR1 reads KGHDR; CDR2 reads SFDVKD. CDR3 length equals 16 residues. CDR3 amino acids: CATSEGPGTATDTQYF.

The CDR3: CSASSGADTQYF. V and J are TRBV20-1 and TRBJ2-3. The CDR3 totals 12 residues. Germline loops: CDR1 DFQATT, CDR2 SNEGSKA (reference sequence).

The J gene is TRBJ1-6, the V gene TRBV10-3. The CDR3 is made up of 15 amino acids. In germline, CDR1 is ENHRY, CDR2 SYGVKD. CDR3 amino acids: CAISESPGSRSPLHF.

The rearrangement joins TRBV7-9 to TRBJ2-1. The length of the CDR3 is 15 residues. Germline CDR1 is SEHNR and CDR2 is FQNEAQ (reference sequence). The CDR3: CASSQNRGAYNEQFF.

The chain couples TRBV5-1 to TRBJ1-1. The CDR3 is 14 residues long. Germline V lookup: CDR1 SGHRS, CDR2 YFSETQ. The chain's CDR3 is CASSWSNMNTEAFF.